The 30 T cell receptor beta chains below come from one sample, sequenced in a study of shared clonotypes between healthy human individuals. The data were produced by immunoSEQ multiplex PCR, yet TCRdb's version contains in-frame clones alone and is incomplete. The sample has about 2.4 million clones; 93% are singletons. What was sequenced was naive CD4+ T cells from PBMCs. As to subset: CD45RA+ positively selected. The source is a man aged 18 to 29 in good health. Some clones in this sample may be carry-over from other donors' samples.

The chain carries TRBV5-4 and TRBJ2-5; no reliable D call. Trimming removed 2 bases from V and 7 bases from J, with 9 bases in between. Germline V CDR1 and CDR2: SGHNT, YYREEE (reference sequence). The CDR3 has 12 amino acids. For the CDR3, the DNA is TGTGCCAGCAGCTTTCCGGTGGGGACCCAGTACTTC. Protein sequence: CASSFPVGTQYF. The variable domain in full, completed from reference TRBV5-4 and TRBJ2-5, reads ETGVTQSPTHLIKTRGQQVTLRCSSQSGHNTVSWYQQALGQGPQFIFQYYREEENGRGNFPPRFSGLQFPNYSSELNVNALELDDSALYLCASSFPVGTQYFGPGTRLLVL.

Worth noting for this clone: Other DNA sequences in the sample encode the same CDR3. This chain connects TRBV18 to TRBJ2-1; D is ambiguous. The CDR3 contains 12 residues. Germline CDR1 is KGHSH and CDR2 is LQKENI. V lost 1 base to trimming and J lost 8 bases, with 6 bases between them. The CDR3 sequence: CASSPRLDEQFF. Here the CDR3 DNA reads TGTGCCAGCTCACCACGCCTCGATGAGCAGTTCTTC.

This clone was picked up one time. The chain is built from TRBV29-1 and TRBJ2-7, with a tentative D call TRBD2 (5 bases). The CDR3 runs to 14 residues. Germline V lookup: CDR1 SQVTM, CDR2 ANQGSEA. V gave up 2 bases and J gave up 5 bases, with 16 bases separating them. The CDR3 nucleotides are TGCAGCGTTGAACGGCGTGAGGGTACCCACGAGCAGTACTTC. It specifies CSVERREGTHEQYF.

This chain joins TRBV18 and TRBJ2-5, with D unclear. This CDR3 comprises 14 residues. Germline CDR1 KGHSH, CDR2 LQKENI. Trimming cost V 2 bases and J 4 bases, with 11 bases left between them. The CDR3 DNA sequence: TGTGCCAGCTCACCAGCGGTTGTTAGAGAGACCCAGTACTTC. Its protein product is CASSPAVVRETQYF.

The chain joins TRBV18 to TRBJ1-5, with D perhaps matching TRBD1 (5 bases). Germline loops: CDR1 KGHSH, CDR2 LQKENI. This CDR3 is 17 amino acids long. The V end was cut by 1 base, the J end by 4 bases, with 17 bases between. The CDR3 DNA is TGTGCCAGCTCACCACAGGACCCGTACAGGAGTAATCAGCCCCAGCATTTT. Its protein product is CASSPQDPYRSNQPQHF.

This rearrangement joins TRBV6-5 to TRBJ1-3, with D hard to call. Looked up from germline, CDR1 is MNHEY and CDR2 is SVGAGI. Trimming took off 2 bases at V and 3 bases at J, with 14 bases between the two ends. The CDR3 spans 16 residues. DNA for the CDR3: TGTGCCAGCAGTTACGGCGCTCCCCGCGGTGGAAACACCATATATTTT. Translating it yields CASSYGAPRGGNTIYF.

The chain recombines TRBV11-3 with TRBJ2-1; 7 bases agree with TRBD1. The CDR3 has 13 amino acids. The J segment lost 9 bases and the V segment lost 5 bases, leaving 7 bases of the junction unmatched. Germline V lookup: CDR1 SGHNT, CDR2 YENEEA. As DNA, the CDR3 is TGTGCCAGCAGCCCACGACAGGGTGCTGAGCAGTTCTTC. It codes for CASSPRQGAEQFF. Together with reference TRBV11-3 and TRBJ2-1, the CDR3 gives the full variable domain: EAGVVQSPRYKIIEKKQPVAFWCNPISGHNTLYWYLQNLGQGPELLIRYENEEAVDDSQLPKDRFSAERLKGVDSTLKIQPAELGDSAVYLCASSPRQGAEQFFGPGTRLTVL.

V and J are TRBV5-5 and TRBJ1-2; D gene ambiguous. Deletions cut 1 base from V and 0 bases from J, with 13 bases between. The CDR3 totals 16 residues. The germline V gene encodes CDR1 SGHKS and CDR2 YYEKEE (reference sequence). The CDR3 DNA is TGTGCCAGCAGCTTGTTGCTTCTCGCTGCTAACTATGGCTACACCTTC. It translates to CASSLLLLAANYGYTF.

V usage is TRBV29-1 and J usage is TRBJ1-1; tentative D call: TRBD1 (5 bases). Germline CDR1 and CDR2: SQVTM and ANQGSEA. The CDR3 extends over 13 amino acids. V was shortened by 7 bases and J by 3 bases, with 15 bases between the two germline ends. This CDR3 reads CSADSQVYTEAFF. CDR3 coding DNA: TGCAGCGCGGATTCACAGGTTTACACTGAAGCTTTCTTT.

The chain joins TRBV5-1 to TRBJ2-1; D unresolved. Germline V gives CDR1 SGHRS, CDR2 YFSETQ. The length of the CDR3 is 14 residues. The V gene lost 4 bases and the J gene lost 5 bases, with 13 bases spanning the gap. Here the CDR3 reads CASSPIFVDNEQFF. The CDR3 coding sequence is TGCGCCAGCAGCCCTATCTTCGTTGACAATGAGCAGTTCTTC. Full variable domain (rest looked up from reference TRBV5-1 and TRBJ2-1): KAGVTQTPRYLIKTRGQQVTLSCSPISGHRSVSWYQQTPGQGLQFLFEYFSETQRNKGNFPGRFSGRQFSNSRSEMNVSTLELGDSALYLCASSPIFVDNEQFFGPGTRLTVL.

The chain joins TRBV7-9 to TRBJ1-2; TRBD1 aligns across 7 bases. Germline V gene data show CDR1 as SEHNR and CDR2 as FQNEAQ (reference sequence). The CDR3 covers 11 residues. The junction had 7 bases not matched to a gene; V was cut back by 5 bases and J by 13 bases. The DNA of the CDR3 is TGTGCCAGCAGCGAGGGGGCAGGGTGCACCTTC. This encodes CASSEGAGCTF.

The chain joins TRBV4-3 to TRBJ2-3; TRBD2 aligns across 9 bases. Germline CDR1 LGHNA, CDR2 YSLEER. This CDR3 comprises 16 residues. The junction had 5 bases not matched to a gene; V was cut back by 4 bases and J by 0 bases. The CDR3 reads CASSPGLAYSTDTQYF. In DNA form, the CDR3 reads TGCGCCAGCAGCCCCGGACTAGCGTATAGCACAGATACGCAGTATTTT.

Details on this clone: The sample contains more than one DNA sequence encoding this CDR3. The V and J genes are TRBV4-3 and TRBJ1-4; unclear D gene. Trimming pared 2 bases from V and 2 bases from J, leaving 0 bases between. CDR3 size: 12 residues. The V gene's germline CDR1 is LGHNA and CDR2 YSLEER. For the CDR3, the DNA is TGCGCCAGCAGCCAAACTAATGAAAAACTGTTTTTT. Protein sequence: CASSQTNEKLFF.

The gene calls are TRBV6-6 and TRBJ2-5; 10 bases match TRBD1. Unmatched junction bases numbered 4, after V lost 7 bases and J lost 2 bases. The CDR3 runs to 14 residues. Germline V gives CDR1 MNHNY, CDR2 SVGAGI (reference sequence). CDR3 sequence: CASTRGQGQETQYF. The CDR3 DNA reads as TGTGCCAGCACACGGGGACAGGGGCAAGAGACCCAGTACTTC.

About this clone itself: A junction end diverges from the germline sequence, so it may reflect a read error. The chain has TRBV28 and TRBJ2-7; D remains ambiguous. Germline V gene data show CDR1 as MDHEN and CDR2 as SYDVKM. The CDR3 runs 16 residues. The CDR3 DNA sequence: TGTGCCAGCAGTTCATTGACCCTGGGAAGCTCCTACGAGCGGTACTTC. Residues: CASSSLTLGSSYERYF.

The rearrangement links TRBV30 to TRBJ2-3; no clear D gene. V lost 5 bases, J lost 0 bases, and 15 bases lay in between. CDR1 and CDR2 from the germline V gene are GTSNPN and SVGIG (reference sequence). The CDR3 consists of 15 residues. CDR3 coding DNA: TGTGCCTGGTCCAGTACAGACAAGAGCACAGATACGCAGTATTTT. It yields the protein CAWSSTDKSTDTQYF.

The chain couples TRBV9 to TRBJ2-3, with TRBD2 identical over 11 bases. The V and J ends lost 3 bases and 2 bases, in that order; junction bases with no gene match: 14. The CDR3 contains 19 residues. Germline lookup yields CDR1 SGDLS and CDR2 YYNGEE. CDR3 nucleotides: TGTGCCAGCAGCGCGACAGCGGGGCTAGCGGGAGGCCCCACAGATACGCAGTATTTT. This translates into CASSATAGLAGGPTDTQYF.

The chain carries TRBV28 and TRBJ2-7; D unclear. This CDR3 contains 13 residues. Germline assignment: CDR1 MDHEN and CDR2 SYDVKM. Deletions cut 3 bases from V and 4 bases from J, with 10 bases between. CDR3 region: CASSFPTLYEQYF. The DNA for the CDR3 is TGTGCCAGCAGTTTCCCAACACTATACGAGCAGTACTTC.

The chain couples TRBV18 to TRBJ2-3; D remains unclear. V dropped 0 bases and J dropped 2 bases, with 15 bases sitting between them. Per the germline V gene, CDR1 is KGHSH and CDR2 is LQKENI. The CDR3 has 17 residues. The CDR3 DNA sequence: TGTGCCAGCTCACCACCTGCGGCAGGTTCATTCACAGATACGCAGTATTTT. Translation gives CASSPPAAGSFTDTQYF.

This chain links TRBV5-1 with TRBJ1-1; D gene unclear. Deletions cut 2 bases from V and 3 bases from J, with 5 bases between. CDR1 and CDR2 from the germline V gene are SGHRS and YFSETQ. The CDR3 covers 12 residues. The CDR3 DNA follows: TGCGCCAGCAGCTTAGCCGACACTGAAGCTTTCTTT. Its protein product is CASSLADTEAFF. The variable domain in full, completed from reference TRBV5-1 and TRBJ1-1, reads KAGVTQTPRYLIKTRGQQVTLSCSPISGHRSVSWYQQTPGQGLQFLFEYFSETQRNKGNFPGRFSGRQFSNSRSEMNVSTLELGDSALYLCASSLADTEAFFGQGTRLTVV.

This chain uses TRBV7-2 with TRBJ2-7, with no clear D. Trimming removed 6 bases from V and 7 bases from J, with 13 bases in between. The length of the CDR3 is 12 residues. Per germline, CDR1 SGHTA and CDR2 FQGNSA. In nucleotides, the CDR3 is TGTGCCAGCAGTCGTGCTTCCGGGGAGCAGTACTTC. Translated, it gives CASSRASGEQYF.

V gene TRBV15 combines with J gene TRBJ1-3; D remains unclear. This CDR3 spans 15 amino acids. The V gene lost 2 bases and the J gene lost 5 bases, with 13 bases spanning the gap. Germline V lookup: CDR1 LNHNV, CDR2 YYDKDF (reference sequence). The CDR3 nucleotides are TGTGCCACCAGCAGACCCGACCTGGGGAGAAACACCATATATTTT. Translating gives CATSRPDLGRNTIYF.

This rearrangement joins TRBV5-1 to TRBJ2-7, with D perhaps matching TRBD1 (5 bases). Germline assignment: CDR1 SGHRS and CDR2 YFSETQ. The CDR3 length is 15 residues. With 0 bases removed from V and 3 bases from J, the gap between germline ends came to 13 bases. CDR3 residues: CASSLALGQVYEQYF. The CDR3 nucleotides are TGCGCCAGCAGCTTGGCCCTTGGACAAGTCTACGAGCAGTACTTC.

The chain is built from TRBV19 and TRBJ1-5; D gene uncertain. Germline CDR1 and CDR2: LNHDA and SQIVND (reference sequence). V gave up 7 bases and J gave up 4 bases, with 14 bases separating them. There are 14 residues in the CDR3. In DNA form, the CDR3 reads TGTGCCAGTACCCCGATTGATTTGAATCAGCCCCAGCATTTT. It is translated as CASTPIDLNQPQHF.

The sample holds one count of this clone. V usage is TRBV29-1 and J usage is TRBJ2-1; 10 nucleotides align to TRBD2. This CDR3 is 16 amino acids long. V shed 4 bases and J 6 bases; nucleotides not matched to a gene: 12. The V gene's germline CDR1 is SQVTM and CDR2 ANQGSEA. This CDR3 is CSVGGLLLAGSNEQFF. Here the CDR3 DNA reads TGCAGCGTTGGGGGTTTGTTACTAGCGGGATCCAATGAGCAGTTCTTC.

The CDR3 bases are TGTGCCAGCAGCCTTCGCCAGGGGTTTTACGAGCAGTACTTC. Protein product: CASSLRQGFYEQYF. The chain is built from TRBV7-2 and TRBJ2-7; D might be TRBD1 (6 bases). V lost 5 bases and J lost 4, with 15 bases in between. CDR3 size: 14 residues. Looked up from germline, CDR1 is SGHTA and CDR2 is FQGNSA.

The sample holds one count of this clone. In the same sample, other DNA sequences code for this CDR3. V usage is TRBV11-3 and J usage is TRBJ2-1; 8 bases are shared with TRBD1. V gave up 1 base and J gave up 8 bases; unmatched junction bases: 7. Germline assignment: CDR1 SGHNT and CDR2 YENEEA. The CDR3 is 15 residues long. This CDR3 reads CASSLGQGRSDEQFF. The CDR3, as DNA: TGTGCCAGCAGCTTAGGACAGGGGAGGAGTGATGAGCAGTTCTTC.

This sequence joins TRBV6-9 and TRBJ2-2; 11 bases fit TRBD1. Germline CDR1 and CDR2: MNHGY and SVAAGI. J lost 7 bases, V lost 10 bases, and 14 bases had no gene match. CDR3 length: 16 amino acids. The CDR3 DNA is TGTGCCACCCGAGTGAGGGACAGGGGGTCGGGCGGGGAGCTGTTTTTT. Protein: CATRVRDRGSGGELFF.

This clone was seen only once. The CDR3 DNA sequence: TGCGCCAGCACCTGGGGCGGGCCGTCCGATACGCAGTATTTT. This translates into CASTWGGPSDTQYF. This chain joins TRBV5-1 and TRBJ2-3; D could derive from TRBD1 or TRBD2 (5 bases each). CDR3 length: 14 residues. Per the germline V gene, CDR1 is SGHRS and CDR2 is YFSETQ. The V end lost 6 bases, the J end lost 6 bases, and 17 bases lay between the germline ends.

This chain uses TRBV5-1 with TRBJ2-5; D call uncertain. This CDR3 is built from 15 residues. Germline loops: CDR1 SGHRS, CDR2 YFSETQ. Deletions cut 1 base from V and 5 bases from J, with 15 bases between. CDR3 in amino acids: CASSLQSIGSETQYF. The CDR3 DNA reads TGCGCCAGCAGCTTGCAAAGTATCGGTTCGGAGACCCAGTACTTC.